These T cell receptor beta chains were read from a single sample in a study of blood T cells in healthy people across ages. TCRdb processed the 5' RACE reads anew with MiXCR; each CDR3 protein has one entry. The sample consists of 780,000 or so distinct CDR3 sequences, about 56% of them appearing once. Source material: blood. Source of these receptors: a man in his forties or fifties in good health. Each CDR3 is given with its conserved first and last residue. The D gene is left open where the match is weak. A clone size is listed for some rows: how often the clone was seen (once, few, many), or a class if it is expanded.

V gene: TRBV9; D gene: -; clone size: -; J gene: TRBJ2-5; CDR3 DNA: TGTGCCAGCAGAGGAAGGGCAGAAGAGACCCAGTACTTC; CDR3 protein: CASRGRAEETQYF
V gene: TRBV6-1; D gene: -; clone size: -; J gene: TRBJ1-2; CDR3 DNA: TGTGCCAGCAGGGCACTGAAGGCCCCCGGCGGCTACACCTTC; CDR3 protein: CASRALKAPGGYTF
V gene: TRBV20-1; D gene: -; clone size: -; J gene: TRBJ2-7; CDR3 DNA: TGCAGTGCGGCTTCCCACTCTGACTCCTACAATGAGCAGTACTTC; CDR3 protein: CSAASHSDSYNEQYF
V gene: TRBV3-1; D gene: TRBD2; clone size: -; J gene: TRBJ2-7; CDR3 DNA: TGTGCCAGCAGCCAAGAGTTAGCGGGAGCCTTCTACGAGCAGTACTTC; CDR3 protein: CASSQELAGAFYEQYF
V gene: TRBV4-1; D gene: TRBD2; clone size: -; J gene: TRBJ2-2; CDR3 DNA: TGCGCCAGCAGCCAAGAACCTAGCGGGGTCTCCGGGGAGCTGTTTTTT; CDR3 protein: CASSQEPSGVSGELFF
V gene: TRBV6-6; D gene: TRBD1; clone size: -; J gene: TRBJ2-3; CDR3 DNA: TGTGCCAGCAGTAACCGGGACAGGGTGACAGATACGCAGTATTTT; CDR3 protein: CASSNRDRVTDTQYF
V gene: TRBV28; D gene: -; clone size: -; J gene: TRBJ2-3; CDR3 DNA: TGTGCCAGCACCCTTCTGTTAGAAAACAGGATCCGCACAGATACGCAGTATTTT; CDR3 protein: CASTLLLENRIRTDTQYF
V gene: TRBV2; D gene: -; clone size: -; J gene: TRBJ1-4; CDR3 DNA: TGTGCCAGCATGACAGCGAGTCCAACTAATGAAAAACTGTTTTTT; CDR3 protein: CASMTASPTNEKLFF
V gene: TRBV6-2/TRBV6-3; D gene: -; clone size: -; J gene: TRBJ2-7; CDR3 DNA: TGTGCCAGCAAAGCCCCCCACCCTTCTTCTGACGAGCAGTACTTC; CDR3 protein: CASKAPHPSSDEQYF
V gene: TRBV28; D gene: -; clone size: -; J gene: TRBJ1-1; CDR3 DNA: TGTGCCAGCGACGAACAGGGCCACCGACCGAACACTGAAGCTTTCTTT; CDR3 protein: CASDEQGHRPNTEAFF
V gene: TRBV6-2/TRBV6-3; D gene: TRBD1; clone size: -; J gene: TRBJ2-7; CDR3 DNA: TGTGCCAGCAGGCCGGGACAGAGTTACAATGAGCAGTACTTC; CDR3 protein: CASRPGQSYNEQYF
V gene: TRBV12-3/TRBV12-4; D gene: -; clone size: few; J gene: TRBJ2-5; CDR3 DNA: TGTGCCAGCAGACAAGGACAGTACCAAGAGACCCAGTACTTC; CDR3 protein: CASRQGQYQETQYF
V gene: TRBV24-1; D gene: -; clone size: -; J gene: TRBJ2-2; CDR3 DNA: TGTGCCACCAGTGATTCTCGGCCCTCGGGGGCTACAAGGGGGCGCGTCGGGGAGCTGTTTTTT; CDR3 protein: CATSDSRPSGATRGRVGELFF
V gene: TRBV4-1; D gene: TRBD1; clone size: -; J gene: TRBJ2-1; CDR3 DNA: TGCGCCAGCAGCCAACTACTGGACAGGAACGGTCGCAATGAGCAGTTCTTC; CDR3 protein: CASSQLLDRNGRNEQFF
V gene: TRBV29-1; D gene: TRBD1; clone size: -; J gene: TRBJ2-3; CDR3 DNA: TGCAGCGTTGAAGGGGACCCTCGACAGGGGAAGTCAGATACGCAGTATTTT; CDR3 protein: CSVEGDPRQGKSDTQYF
V gene: TRBV24-1; D gene: -; clone size: -; J gene: TRBJ2-3; CDR3 DNA: TGTGCCATCAGTGAGCAGGGTATGTTGAATACGCAGTATTTT; CDR3 protein: CAISEQGMLNTQYF
V gene: TRBV29-1; D gene: TRBD1; clone size: -; J gene: TRBJ1-2; CDR3 DNA: TGCAGCGTTCGAAAAGAGGGGGCCGGTGGCTACACCTTC; CDR3 protein: CSVRKEGAGGYTF
V gene: TRBV6-2/TRBV6-3; D gene: TRBD2; clone size: few; J gene: TRBJ2-7; CDR3 DNA: TGTGCCAGCTCCGGAGCGGGGGACACCTACGAGCAGTACTTC; CDR3 protein: CASSGAGDTYEQYF
V gene: TRBV28; D gene: TRBD2; clone size: -; J gene: TRBJ2-1; CDR3 DNA: TGTGCCAGCAGCGACCCGGGACTAGCGGCGGATGAGCAGTTCTTC; CDR3 protein: CASSDPGLAADEQFF
V gene: TRBV7-2; D gene: -; clone size: -; J gene: TRBJ2-1; CDR3 DNA: TGTGCCAGCAGCTTATCACTGCGACAAGAGCAGTTCTTC; CDR3 protein: CASSLSLRQEQFF
V gene: TRBV29-1; D gene: -; clone size: -; J gene: TRBJ2-3; CDR3 DNA: TGTAGCGTTGGTCTGGGCACAGATACGCAGTATTTT; CDR3 protein: CSVGLGTDTQYF
V gene: TRBV6-1; D gene: TRBD1; clone size: -; J gene: TRBJ1-5; CDR3 DNA: TGTGCCTGCAGTGAAGGGCGACAGGGAAGGTGGACCAATCAGCCCCAGCATTTT; CDR3 protein: CACSEGRQGRWTNQPQHF
V gene: TRBV4-2; D gene: -; clone size: -; J gene: TRBJ2-3; CDR3 DNA: TGTGCCAGCAGCCAAGATGTGGGAGTGGCAGATACGCAGTATTTT; CDR3 protein: CASSQDVGVADTQYF
V gene: TRBV20-1; D gene: -; clone size: -; J gene: TRBJ2-3; CDR3 DNA: TGCAGTGCTAGAGGGAGGACAGATACGCAGTATTTT; CDR3 protein: CSARGRTDTQYF
V gene: TRBV12-3/TRBV12-4; D gene: TRBD1; clone size: -; J gene: TRBJ2-3; CDR3 DNA: TGTGCCAGCAGTTGGGACAGGAGCACAGATACGCAGTATTTT; CDR3 protein: CASSWDRSTDTQYF
V gene: TRBV5-1; D gene: -; clone size: -; J gene: TRBJ2-7; CDR3 DNA: TGCGCCAGCAGCTTGAGCAGGGCCGCCTACGAGCAGTACTTC; CDR3 protein: CASSLSRAAYEQYF
V gene: TRBV9; D gene: -; clone size: -; J gene: TRBJ2-7; CDR3 DNA: TGTGCCAGCAGCGCAAAATTACCCTACGGGCAGTACTTC; CDR3 protein: CASSAKLPYGQYF
V gene: TRBV25-1; D gene: -; clone size: -; J gene: TRBJ2-7; CDR3 DNA: TGTGCCAGCAGTCAACTGGGTTACGAGCAGTACTTC; CDR3 protein: CASSQLGYEQYF
V gene: TRBV20-1; D gene: TRBD1; clone size: -; J gene: TRBJ1-5; CDR3 DNA: TGCAGTGCTAGCCCCGGGACAGGGCTCAATCAGCCCCAGCATTTT; CDR3 protein: CSASPGTGLNQPQHF
V gene: TRBV5-4; D gene: TRBD2; clone size: once; J gene: TRBJ2-1; CDR3 DNA: TGTGCCAGCAGCTTGGGGCTAGCGGAATCCAATGAGCAGTTCTTC; CDR3 protein: CASSLGLAESNEQFF
V gene: TRBV20-1; D gene: -; clone size: -; J gene: TRBJ2-7; CDR3 DNA: TGCAGTGCTGGTGGCAGGTCCTACGAGCAGTACTTC; CDR3 protein: CSAGGRSYEQYF